The 31 T cell receptor beta chains reported below all come from one sample, sequenced in a study of beta chain features in type 1 diabetes. What these receptors recognize is not known. Study-wide results and caveats: The study found moderately but significantly shorter TCRB CDR3s in all four CD4+ subsets of Type 1 diabetes patients.

Reverse transcription of all isolated RNA meant that expressed TCRB transcripts were sequenced. Measured with immunoSEQ multiplex PCR; TCRdb has only the in-frame clones, and not every one. Of hundreds of thousands of clones listed, roughly 12% are singletons. The specimen was naive CD4+ T cells from blood. The receptors stem from a man aged 18-30 years with type 1 diabetes.

V and J are TRBV7-3 and TRBJ2-6, with no clear D. Trimming stripped 3 bases from V and 2 bases from J, with 5 bases between. CDR1 and CDR2 from the germline V gene are SGHTA and FQGTGA. CDR3 size: 14 residues. CDR3 amino acids: CASSFSAGANVLTF. For the CDR3, the DNA is TGTGCCAGCAGCTTTTCCGCTGGGGCCAACGTCCTGACTTTC.

V usage is TRBV19 and J usage is TRBJ1-5; D gene unclear. V lost 4 bases and J 0 bases, leaving 10 bases between the germline ends. The CDR3 runs to 15 residues. Germline CDR1 and CDR2: LNHDA and SQIVND (reference sequence). CDR3 residues: CASSREGYSNQPQHF. CDR3 sequence (DNA): TGTGCCAGTAGTAGGGAAGGGTATAGCAATCAGCCCCAGCATTTT.

The V call is TRBV29-1, the J call TRBJ2-7, with D tentatively TRBD2 (6 bases). Trimming pared 7 bases from V and 7 bases from J, leaving 17 bases between. There are 12 residues in the CDR3. The germline V gene has CDR1 SQVTM and CDR2 ANQGSEA. CDR3 protein: CSGWTIPEEQYF. The CDR3 nucleotides are TGCAGCGGCTGGACTATCCCAGAAGAGCAGTACTTC.

The rearrangement links TRBV4-1 to TRBJ1-1; D gene ambiguous. The CDR3 runs 13 residues. The ends were cut back, 4 bases at V and 0 bases at J, with 6 bases in the middle. From germline, CDR1 is MGHRA and CDR2 YSYEKL. The chain's CDR3 is CASSRRVNTEAFF. The CDR3 coding sequence is TGCGCCAGCAGCCGACGAGTGAACACTGAAGCTTTCTTT.

The chain joins TRBV6-5 to TRBJ1-1; TRBD1 matches 9 bases. The V gene's germline CDR1 is MNHEY and CDR2 SVGAGI. The trim removed 2 bases at V and 6 bases at J, leaving 10 bases unmatched. The CDR3 spans 16 residues. CDR3 residues: CASSYDGQGSYAEAFF. The CDR3 DNA follows: TGTGCCAGCAGTTACGACGGACAGGGGTCGTATGCTGAAGCTTTCTTT.

The rearrangement joins TRBV7-9 to TRBJ2-5; 7 positions match TRBD1. The germline gives CDR1 SEHNR, CDR2 FQNEAQ (reference sequence). Losses at the gene ends were 6 bases for V and 0 bases for J; bases not matched to a gene: 7. The CDR3 is 15 residues long. The CDR3 reads CASSYGQANQETQYF. The CDR3, as DNA: TGTGCCAGCAGTTATGGACAGGCAAACCAAGAGACCCAGTACTTC.

This chain links TRBV4-1 with TRBJ2-7; no reliable D call. Trimming stripped 0 bases from V and 3 bases from J, with 21 bases between. CDR1 is MGHRA, CDR2 YSYEKL, per germline. The CDR3 is made up of 18 amino acids. CDR3 residues: CASSQDRISSSSNYEQYF. DNA for the CDR3: TGCGCCAGCAGCCAAGATAGGATATCCTCAAGTTCAAACTACGAGCAGTACTTC.

CDR3 amino acids: CASSDLQGLNTEAFF. DNA for the CDR3: TGCGCCAGCAGCGACCTACAGGGTCTTAACACTGAAGCTTTCTTT. The V and J genes are TRBV5-1 and TRBJ1-1, with D possibly being TRBD1 (6 bases). Germline CDR1 SGHRS, CDR2 YFSETQ. Trimming took off 4 bases at V and 2 bases at J, with 15 bases between the two ends. The CDR3 loop spans 15 amino acids.

The table lists this clone with a few counts. The chain uses TRBV27 and TRBJ2-3; D remains unclear. CDR3 length: 14 amino acids. V lost 6 bases and J 2 bases, leaving 12 bases between the germline ends. CDR1 and CDR2 from the germline V gene are MNHEY and SMNVEV (reference sequence). CDR3 protein: CASSRIRPTDTQYF. The CDR3 DNA sequence: TGTGCCAGCAGCCGGATACGGCCCACAGATACGCAGTATTTT.

This clone was observed a handful of times. The chain couples TRBV20-1 to TRBJ2-3, with no clear D. Trimming removed 5 bases at V and 4 bases at J, with 7 bases between. Germline CDR1 reads DFQATT; CDR2 reads SNEGSKA (reference sequence). CDR3 length: 11 residues. CDR3 amino acids: CSAGNPDTQYF. CDR3 in DNA: TGCAGTGCTGGTAATCCAGATACGCAGTATTTT.

This rearrangement joins TRBV30 to TRBJ2-6, with a weak D call TRBD2 (6 bases). CDR3 length: 15 residues. Germline values: CDR1 GTSNPN, CDR2 SVGIG (reference sequence). V lost 3 bases and J 2 bases, leaving 11 bases between the germline ends. CDR3 sequence reads: CAWRPRGAGANVLTF. CDR3 nucleotides: TGTGCCTGGAGGCCGCGGGGTGCTGGGGCCAACGTCCTGACTTTC.

Only a few counts were recorded for this clone. This chain connects TRBV30 to TRBJ1-5, with D uncertain. The CDR3 loop spans 13 amino acids. V shed 1 base and J shed 7 bases, with 11 bases lying between them. The germline V gene has CDR1 GTSNPN and CDR2 SVGIG (reference sequence). The CDR3 loop reads CAWSGRESQPQHF. The CDR3 DNA reads TGTGCCTGGAGTGGGAGGGAAAGCCAGCCCCAGCATTTT.

This clone has only a few counts. The gene calls are TRBV30 and TRBJ1-6; TRBD1 matches at 8 bases. The ends lost 5 bases at V and 3 bases at J; junction bases unmatched: 9. The CDR3 sequence is 16 residues long. Germline V CDR1 and CDR2: GTSNPN, SVGIG (reference sequence). The CDR3 spells CAWGRGQGDYNSPLHF. In DNA form, the CDR3 reads TGTGCCTGGGGCAGAGGACAGGGAGACTATAATTCACCCCTCCACTTT.

This clone appeared a few times. The J gene is TRBJ1-1, the V gene TRBV6-6; D gene uncertain. There are 14 residues in the CDR3. Trimming took 4 bases from V and 1 from J, leaving 10 bases between them. The V gene's germline CDR1 is MNHNY and CDR2 SVGAGI (reference sequence). The CDR3 nucleotides read TGTGCCAGCAGTTCAAATAAGGGGAACACTGAAGCTTTCTTT. This encodes CASSSNKGNTEAFF.

This clone was counted between two and nine times. The V gene is TRBV30, the J gene TRBJ2-7; TRBD1 agrees at 7 bases. V shed 4 bases, J shed 2 bases, and the junction held 5 bases outside the gene matches. There are 13 residues in the CDR3. CDR1 and CDR2 (germline): GTSNPN, SVGIG (reference sequence). As DNA, the CDR3 is TGTGCCTGGAATAGGGACAGCCCCTACGAGCAGTACTTC. Translated, it gives CAWNRDSPYEQYF.

This clone was counted between two and nine times. The genes are TRBV11-2 and TRBJ1-1; 7 bases are shared with TRBD1. CDR1 and CDR2 from the germline V gene are SGHAT and FQNNGV. The CDR3 contains 14 residues. V lost 6 bases to trimming and J lost 0 bases; unmatched junction nucleotides: 4. The CDR3 sequence is CASRLGQVNTEAFF. CDR3 DNA: TGTGCCAGCAGACTCGGACAGGTGAACACTGAAGCTTTCTTT.

This chain's CDR3 is CASSPFPRTGELFF. In DNA form, the CDR3 reads TGTGCCAGCAGTCCCTTCCCCCGGACCGGGGAGCTGTTTTTT. This sequence joins TRBV7-3 and TRBJ2-2; D not certain. The ends were cut back, 6 bases at V and 5 bases at J, with 13 bases in the middle. The germline V gene encodes CDR1 SGHTA and CDR2 FQGTGA. This CDR3 is 14 amino acids long. Complete variable domain (other parts from reference TRBV7-3 and TRBJ2-2): GAGVSQTPSNKVTEKGKYVELRCDPISGHTALYWYRQSLGQGPEFLIYFQGTGAADDSGLPNDRFFAVRPEGSVSTLKIQRTERGDSAVYLCASSPFPRTGELFFGEGSRLTVL.

The V call is TRBV30, the J call TRBJ1-2; D uncertain. The V end lost 5 bases, the J end lost 4 bases, and 23 bases lay between the germline ends. The CDR3 contains 16 residues. Looked up from germline, CDR1 is GTSNPN and CDR2 is SVGIG (reference sequence). In nucleotides, the CDR3 is TGTGCCTGGTACAAAATTCTGCTCCGGAGAATCTATGGCTACACCTTC. This gives the protein CAWYKILLRRIYGYTF.

This clone turned up a few times. V usage is TRBV29-1 and J usage is TRBJ2-1; D gene uncertain. The length of the CDR3 is 14 residues. V gave up 6 bases and J gave up 0 bases, with 12 bases separating them. Looked up from germline, CDR1 is SQVTM and CDR2 is ANQGSEA. In nucleotides, the CDR3 is TGCAGCGTGCGGCGGCTGCTCTCCTACAATGAGCAGTTCTTC. As protein: CSVRRLLSYNEQFF.

In its sample, this clone was seen a few times. The chain links TRBV6-5 to TRBJ2-5; 8 nucleotides match TRBD1. V dropped 6 bases and J dropped 5; count of bases not matched to a gene: 8. Looked up from germline, CDR1 is MNHEY and CDR2 is SVGAGI. The CDR3 is 14 amino acids. The CDR3 sequence: CASRQDRVGETQYF. The CDR3, as DNA: TGTGCCAGCAGACAGGACAGGGTAGGCGAGACCCAGTACTTC.

Regarding this clone: The same CDR3 is also encoded by other DNA sequences in this sample. The CDR3 coding sequence is TGTGCCAGCAGCCCACGGACAGGGACCTACGAGCAGTACTTC. Amino acid sequence: CASSPRTGTYEQYF. The genes are TRBV9 and TRBJ2-7, with 8 bases aligning to TRBD1. The V and J ends lost 4 bases and 2 bases, in that order; junction bases with no gene match: 5. Germline CDR1 reads SGDLS; CDR2 reads YYNGEE. There are 14 residues in the CDR3.

To note about this clone: The junction departs from the called germline gene at one end, perhaps through a read error. V gene TRBV7-7 combines with J gene TRBJ2-1; D gene ambiguous. The CDR3 runs 14 residues. Germline V CDR1 and CDR2: SSHAT, FNYEAQ (reference sequence). CDR3 residues: CASSSRHGRDEQFF. The CDR3 DNA sequence: TGTGCTAGCAGCTCTAGACATGGTCGGGATGAGCAGTTCTTC. The variable domain in full, completed from reference TRBV7-7 and TRBJ2-1, reads GAGVSQSPRYKVTKRGQDVTLRCDPISSHATLYWYQQALGQGPEFLTYFNYEAQPDKSGLPSDRFSAERPEGSISTLTIQRTEQRDSAMYRCASSSRHGRDEQFFGPGTRLTVL.

The V gene is TRBV7-7, the J gene TRBJ2-7; 8 bases agree with TRBD2. CDR1 and CDR2 (germline): SSHAT, FNYEAQ (reference sequence). The CDR3 is 14 amino acids. The V gene end was trimmed by 2 bases and the J gene end by 3 bases; junction bases not matched to a gene: 3. The CDR3 sequence is CASSLYGGVYEQYF. DNA of the CDR3: TGTGCCAGCAGCTTATACGGGGGGGTCTACGAGCAGTACTTC.

V gene TRBV6-5 combines with J gene TRBJ2-3; D is perhaps TRBD2 (5 bases). The CDR3 has 13 residues. V shed 7 bases and J shed 10 bases, with 18 bases lying between them. CDR1 is MNHEY, CDR2 SVGAGI, per germline. CDR3 DNA sequence: TGTGCCAGCAACCCGATGGTCGGGGTATCGCAGTATTTT. Protein sequence: CASNPMVGVSQYF.

The table lists this clone with a few counts. The chain has TRBV6-5 and TRBJ2-7; the D gene is possibly TRBD1 (6 bases). The V gene lost 0 bases and the J gene lost 4 bases, with 13 bases spanning the gap. CDR1 is MNHEY and CDR2 is SVGAGI in the germline V gene. The CDR3 runs 15 residues. The CDR3: CASSYSTGQPYEQYF. CDR3 in DNA: TGTGCCAGCAGTTACTCGACAGGACAGCCATACGAGCAGTACTTC.

The V and J genes are TRBV7-9 and TRBJ2-3; D uncertain. Germline CDR1 reads SEHNR; CDR2 reads FQNEAQ (reference sequence). Trimming stripped 5 bases from V and 2 bases from J, with 8 bases between. The CDR3 is made up of 13 amino acids. CDR3 coding DNA: TGTGCCAGCAGCCGTTGGATCACAGATACGCAGTATTTT. It is translated as CASSRWITDTQYF.

This clone appeared a few times. The genes are TRBV6-1 and TRBJ2-3; TRBD2 matches at 10 bases. J lost 5 bases, V lost 7 bases, and 6 bases had no gene match. The CDR3 is made up of 14 amino acids. Germline V gene data show CDR1 as MNHNS and CDR2 as SASEGT. The CDR3 loop reads CASNLAGEGDTQYF. DNA for the CDR3: TGTGCCAGCAACCTAGCGGGGGAAGGAGATACGCAGTATTTT.

This clone has more than one count but fewer than ten. The chain employs TRBV4-1 and TRBJ1-5; a weak D match, TRBD1 (6 bases). Trimming stripped 4 bases from V and 1 base from J, with 11 bases between. In germline, CDR1 is MGHRA, CDR2 YSYEKL. CDR3 length: 15 residues. The CDR3 region is CASSRTGLSNQPQHF. CDR3 in DNA: TGCGCCAGCAGCCGCACAGGGTTGAGCAATCAGCCCCAGCATTTT.

V usage is TRBV18 and J usage is TRBJ2-7, with D maybe TRBD2 (6 bases). Germline V gene sequence: CDR1 KGHSH, CDR2 LQKENI. The CDR3 extends over 16 amino acids. V lost 0 bases, J lost 2 bases, and 14 bases lay in between. The CDR3 sequence: CASSPPVAGLTYEQYF. As DNA, the CDR3 is TGTGCCAGCTCACCACCGGTGGCGGGGTTGACCTACGAGCAGTACTTC.

This clone came up once. This chain links TRBV6-1 with TRBJ2-1, with 9 bases aligning to TRBD2. The CDR3 is made up of 11 amino acids. The trim removed 8 bases at V and 16 bases at J, leaving 9 bases unmatched. Germline V gives CDR1 MNHNS, CDR2 SASEGT. The CDR3, as DNA: TGTGCCAGCGTGCGGGGGGGTCCCTTTTTCTTC. Protein product: CASVRGGPFFF.

This clone was seen a few times. The chain has TRBV27 and TRBJ2-3; 7 positions agree with TRBD1. The CDR3 has 15 residues. From germline, CDR1 is MNHEY and CDR2 SMNVEV (reference sequence). V was pared by 5 bases and J by 2 bases, with 7 bases of the junction left unmatched. The CDR3 bases are TGTGCCAGCAGTATGGGACAGCGATACACAGATACGCAGTATTTT. Translated, it gives CASSMGQRYTDTQYF.